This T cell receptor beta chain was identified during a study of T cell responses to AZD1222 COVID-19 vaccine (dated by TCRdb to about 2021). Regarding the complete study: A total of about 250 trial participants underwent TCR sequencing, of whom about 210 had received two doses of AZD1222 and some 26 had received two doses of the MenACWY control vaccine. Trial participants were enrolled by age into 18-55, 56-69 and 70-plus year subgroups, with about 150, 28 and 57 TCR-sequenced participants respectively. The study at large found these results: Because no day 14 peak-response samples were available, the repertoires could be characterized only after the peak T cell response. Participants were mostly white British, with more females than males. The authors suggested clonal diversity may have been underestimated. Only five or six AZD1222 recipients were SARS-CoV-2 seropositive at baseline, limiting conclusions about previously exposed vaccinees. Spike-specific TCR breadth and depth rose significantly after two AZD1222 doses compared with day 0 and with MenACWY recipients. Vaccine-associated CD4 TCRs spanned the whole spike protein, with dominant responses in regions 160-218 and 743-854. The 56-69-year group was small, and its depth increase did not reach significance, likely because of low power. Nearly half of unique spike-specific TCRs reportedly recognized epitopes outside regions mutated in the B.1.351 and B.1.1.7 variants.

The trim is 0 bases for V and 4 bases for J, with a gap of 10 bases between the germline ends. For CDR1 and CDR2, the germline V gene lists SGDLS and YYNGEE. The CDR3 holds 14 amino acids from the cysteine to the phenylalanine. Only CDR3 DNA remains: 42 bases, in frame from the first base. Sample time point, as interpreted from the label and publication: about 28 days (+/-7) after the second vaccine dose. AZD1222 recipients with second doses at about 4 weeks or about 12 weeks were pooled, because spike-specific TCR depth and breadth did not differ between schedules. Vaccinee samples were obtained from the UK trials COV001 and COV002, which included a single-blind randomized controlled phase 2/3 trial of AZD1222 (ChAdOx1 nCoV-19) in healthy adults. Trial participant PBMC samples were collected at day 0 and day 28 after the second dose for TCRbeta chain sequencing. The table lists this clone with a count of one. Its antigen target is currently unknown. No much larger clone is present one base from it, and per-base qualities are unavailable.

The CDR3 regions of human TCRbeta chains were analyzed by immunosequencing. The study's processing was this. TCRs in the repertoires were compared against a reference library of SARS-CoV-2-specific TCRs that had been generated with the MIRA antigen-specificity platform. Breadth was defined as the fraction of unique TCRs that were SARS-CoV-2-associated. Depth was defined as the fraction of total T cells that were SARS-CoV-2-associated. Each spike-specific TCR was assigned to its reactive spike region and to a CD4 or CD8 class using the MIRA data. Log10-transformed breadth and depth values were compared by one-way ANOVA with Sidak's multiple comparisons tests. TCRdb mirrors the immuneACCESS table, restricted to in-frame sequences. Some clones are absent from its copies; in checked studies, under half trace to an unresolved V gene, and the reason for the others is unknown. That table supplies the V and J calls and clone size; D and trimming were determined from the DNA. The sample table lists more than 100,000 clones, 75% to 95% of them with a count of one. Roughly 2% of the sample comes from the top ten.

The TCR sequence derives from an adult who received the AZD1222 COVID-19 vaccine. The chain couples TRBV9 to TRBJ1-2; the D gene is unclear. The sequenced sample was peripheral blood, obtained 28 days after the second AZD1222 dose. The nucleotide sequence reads TGTGCCAGCAGCGTAGGCCCAGACTTCTATGGCTACACCTTC. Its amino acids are CASSVGPDFYGYTF.